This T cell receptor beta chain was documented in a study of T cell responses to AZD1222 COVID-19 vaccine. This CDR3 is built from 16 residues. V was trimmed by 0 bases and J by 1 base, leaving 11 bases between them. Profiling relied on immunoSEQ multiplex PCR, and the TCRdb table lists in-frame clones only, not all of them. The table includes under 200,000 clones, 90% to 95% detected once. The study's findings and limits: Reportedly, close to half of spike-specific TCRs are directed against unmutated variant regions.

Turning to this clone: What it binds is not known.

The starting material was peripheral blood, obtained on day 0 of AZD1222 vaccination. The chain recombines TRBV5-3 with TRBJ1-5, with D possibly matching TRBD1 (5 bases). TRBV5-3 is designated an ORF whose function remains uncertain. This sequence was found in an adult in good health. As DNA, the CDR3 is TGTGCCAGAAGCTTGGTGGGGGTACAGAGCAATCAGCCCCAGCATTTT. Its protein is CARSLVGVQSNQPQHF.